The 27 T cell receptor beta chains reported below all come from one sample, sequenced in a study of blood T cell repertoires in COVID-19. Clones were sequenced by immunoSEQ multiplex PCR, and TCRdb holds only the in-frame ones, with some missing. Of approximately 85,000 clones listed, roughly four fifths were seen once; the top ten hold about 13%. What was sequenced was peripheral blood. The receptors here all came from a human donor in a cohort sampled during active COVID-19.

The CDR3 nucleotides are TGTGCCAGCAGCAGGGGACAGCAAGAGACCCAGTACTTC. It translates to CASSRGQQETQYF. The chain links TRBV9 to TRBJ2-5; 7 bases agree with TRBD1. The trim removed 4 bases at V and 2 bases at J, leaving 2 bases unmatched. Per germline, CDR1 SGDLS and CDR2 YYNGEE. The CDR3 is 13 amino acids. The variable domain in full, with the rest retrieved from reference TRBV9 and TRBJ2-5, is DSGVTQTPKHLITATGQRVTLRCSPRSGDLSVYWYQQSLDQGLQFLIQYYNGEERAKGNILERFSAQQFPDLHSELNLSSLELGDSALYFCASSRGQQETQYFGPGTRLLVL.

This clone appeared a single time. The V call is TRBV5-1, the J call TRBJ2-7; perhaps TRBD2 as D (6 bases). The CDR3 sequence is 13 residues long. Germline CDR1 reads SGHRS; CDR2 reads YFSETQ. V shed 3 bases and J shed 0 bases, with 7 bases lying between them. The CDR3 region is CASSWGVSYEQYF. The CDR3 bases are TGCGCCAGCAGCTGGGGGGTCTCCTACGAGCAGTACTTC. Looking up the rest from reference TRBV5-1 and TRBJ2-7 gives the full variable domain: KAGVTQTPRYLIKTRGQQVTLSCSPISGHRSVSWYQQTPGQGLQFLFEYFSETQRNKGNFPGRFSGRQFSNSRSEMNVSTLELGDSALYLCASSWGVSYEQYFGPGTRLTVT.

V is TRBV28 and J is TRBJ1-5; tentative D call: TRBD1 (5 bases). Trimming stripped 7 bases from V and 0 bases from J, with 19 bases between. From germline, CDR1 is MDHEN and CDR2 SYDVKM. The CDR3 contains 17 residues. Here the CDR3 DNA reads TGTGCCAGCATCGTGGGGCAGGGATCCTATAGCAATCAGCCCCAGCATTTT. It is translated as CASIVGQGSYSNQPQHF.

The V and J genes are TRBV29-1 and TRBJ1-2; 7 nucleotides line up with TRBD1. The CDR3 covers 12 residues. V trimming: 4 bases; J trimming: 4 bases; junction bases outside the gene matches: 3. CDR1 and CDR2 (germline): SQVTM, ANQGSEA. CDR3 region: CSVVRDSYGYTF. CDR3 DNA: TGCAGCGTTGTACGGGACAGCTATGGCTACACCTTC.

This chain joins TRBV3-1 (or the pseudogene TRBV3-2) and TRBJ2-5; 12 nucleotides match TRBD1. The germline V gene has CDR1 LGHDT and CDR2 YNNKEL (reference sequence). The CDR3 contains 18 residues. The V segment lost 4 bases and the J segment 5 bases; nucleotides outside the gene matches: 14. The CDR3 DNA reads TGTGCCAGCAGCCGTCCCGGGACAGGGGGCGCGGGGAGGGAGACCCAGTACTTC. Translating gives CASSRPGTGGAGRETQYF.

The gene calls are TRBV3-1 (or the pseudogene TRBV3-2) and TRBJ2-5, with 9 bases fitting TRBD1. Trimming at V came to 5 bases and at J to 5 bases, leaving 9 bases not matched to a gene. The CDR3 consists of 15 residues. Germline V gives CDR1 LGHDT, CDR2 YNNKEL (reference sequence). CDR3 bases: TGTGCCAGCAGCTCGCTGACAGGGGGGGCGGAGACCCAGTACTTC. The encoded protein is CASSSLTGGAETQYF.

The V call is TRBV5-1, the J call TRBJ2-7; 9 bases fit TRBD2. Germline V lookup: CDR1 SGHRS, CDR2 YFSETQ. V lost 1 base and J lost 6; bases outside the gene matches: 8. The CDR3 has 15 residues. CDR3 in DNA: TGCGCCAGCAGCTTGAATCCGGCGGGGGGGCCCGAGCAGTACTTC. Its translation is CASSLNPAGGPEQYF.

This chain links TRBV5-6 with TRBJ1-4; D is perhaps TRBD1 (5 bases). Germline V CDR1 and CDR2: SGHDT, YYEEEE. Trimming shortened V by 1 base and J by 8 bases, and 12 bases separated the two germline ends. This CDR3 is built from 14 residues. The CDR3 is CASSLWQGGEKLFF. CDR3 nucleotide sequence: TGTGCCAGCAGCTTGTGGCAGGGAGGGGAAAAACTGTTTTTT.

The CDR3, as DNA: TGTGCCAGCAGTTTTACAGGGTTGGGTAATCAGCCCCAGCATTTT. It encodes CASSFTGLGNQPQHF. This chain uses TRBV27 with TRBJ1-5, with D perhaps TRBD1 (6 bases). The germline CDR1 and CDR2 sequences are MNHEY and SMNVEV (reference sequence). The ends were cut back, 3 bases at V and 4 bases at J, with 13 bases in the middle. CDR3 length: 15 residues.

The chain carries TRBV11-2 and TRBJ1-1; 10 nucleotides line up with TRBD1. The CDR3 spans 15 residues. J gave up 4 bases and V 5 bases, and 7 bases lay outside the gene matches. CDR1 and CDR2 from the germline V gene are SGHAT and FQNNGV. The CDR3 protein is CASSKWTGGATEAFF. CDR3 coding DNA: TGTGCCAGCAGCAAATGGACAGGGGGGGCCACTGAAGCTTTCTTT.

The V gene is TRBV24-1, the J gene TRBJ1-5; 7 nucleotides line up with TRBD1. Germline V gives CDR1 KGHDR, CDR2 SFDVKD. The CDR3 totals 16 residues. With 2 bases clipped from V and 0 bases from J, the junction kept 3 bases outside the gene matches. This chain's CDR3 is CATSDSRDSSNQPQHF. For the CDR3, the DNA is TGTGCCACCAGTGATTCGCGGGACAGTAGCAATCAGCCCCAGCATTTT.

The rearrangement uses TRBV6-5 and TRBJ1-1; D may be TRBD1 (5 bases). CDR3 size: 14 residues. From germline, CDR1 is MNHEY and CDR2 SVGAGI. Trimming removed 6 bases from V and 1 base from J, with 12 bases in between. The CDR3 sequence: CASRGGSQNTEAFF. CDR3 DNA: TGTGCCAGCAGGGGGGGATCCCAGAACACTGAAGCTTTCTTT.

CDR3 nucleotides: TGTGCCAGCAGCCAAATATCGGGCCGATCCAGCCCGACAGGGGGCTACACCTTC. This sequence encodes CASSQISGRSSPTGGYTF. The chain couples TRBV3-1 (or the pseudogene TRBV3-2) to TRBJ1-2; the match to TRBD1 covers 7 bases. CDR1 and CDR2 (germline): LGHDT, YNNKEL (reference sequence). The CDR3 has 18 residues. J lost 8 bases, V lost 2 bases, and 20 bases had no gene match.

The chain uses TRBV7-3 and TRBJ1-2; D might be TRBD1 (6 bases). V was pared by 0 bases and J by 4 bases, with 21 bases between. Germline V gene lookup returns CDR1 SGHTA and CDR2 FQGTGA. This CDR3 has 18 amino acids. The CDR3 is CASSLTSQTTGNPYGYTF. The CDR3 bases are TGTGCCAGCAGCTTAACAAGCCAAACGACAGGAAACCCCTATGGCTACACCTTC.

The genes are TRBV2 and TRBJ2-2, with 7 bases that match TRBD1. This CDR3 has 15 residues. From germline, CDR1 is SNHLY and CDR2 FYNNEI. V lost 10 bases to trimming and J lost 1 base; unmatched junction nucleotides: 9. CDR3 coding DNA: TGTGCCATCCGAAAGACAGGGAGGAACACCGGGGAGCTGTTTTTT. Protein: CAIRKTGRNTGELFF.

The chain carries TRBV5-5 and TRBJ1-1; 8 bases align to TRBD1. Looked up from germline, CDR1 is SGHKS and CDR2 is YYEKEE (reference sequence). The CDR3 has 16 residues. Germline trimming cut 5 bases from V and 0 bases from J; bases unmatched to any gene: 9. CDR3 sequence reads: CASSSTGGAMNTEAFF. The CDR3 DNA sequence: TGTGCCAGCAGTTCTACAGGGGGGGCCATGAACACTGAAGCTTTCTTT.

This chain links TRBV7-6 with TRBJ2-2; 7 bases are shared with TRBD2. Germline-derived CDR1 and CDR2 are SGHVS and FNYEAQ. The CDR3 extends over 16 amino acids. The trim removed 5 bases at V and 4 bases at J, leaving 10 bases unmatched. The CDR3 is CASSPSGGRRTGELFF. CDR3 bases: TGTGCCAGCAGCCCTTCCGGGGGGAGGCGCACCGGGGAGCTGTTTTTT.

DNA of the CDR3: TGCGCCAGCTCCCGGACAGCCCCAACCGGGGAGCTGTTTTTT. Amino acid sequence: CASSRTAPTGELFF. J is TRBJ2-2 and V is TRBV10-2, with D perhaps TRBD1 (6 bases). The ends were cut back, 8 bases at V and 5 bases at J, with 15 bases in the middle. Germline loops: CDR1 WSHSY, CDR2 SAAADI. This CDR3 has 14 amino acids.

The rearrangement joins TRBV4-2 to TRBJ1-6; D uncertain. From germline, CDR1 is LGHNA and CDR2 YNFKEQ. V was trimmed by 1 base and J by 8 bases, leaving 9 bases between them. The CDR3 spans 14 residues. Here the CDR3 DNA reads TGTGCCAGCAGCCAAGTCCTGAGGGATTCACCCCTCCACTTT. Translated, it gives CASSQVLRDSPLHF.

The chain uses TRBV30 and TRBJ2-3; the match to TRBD2 covers 7 bases. CDR3 size: 12 residues. Germline-derived CDR1 and CDR2 are GTSNPN and SVGIG (reference sequence). Trimming removed 5 bases from V and 6 bases from J; junction bases left unmatched: 5. CDR3 nucleotides: TGTGCCTGGGGGTTGGGGGGGGATACGCAGTATTTT. Translated, it gives CAWGLGGDTQYF.

The chain joins TRBV7-2 to TRBJ2-1; TRBD2 might be the D (7 bases). The germline V gene has CDR1 SGHTA and CDR2 FQGNSA. The V and J ends lost 3 bases and 8 bases respectively, with 14 bases between them. This CDR3 has 14 amino acids. As DNA, the CDR3 is TGTGCCAGCAGCTTCTCGGGGGGCAGGGATGAGCAGTTCTTC. This encodes CASSFSGGRDEQFF.

This clone has only one observation. The chain carries TRBV4-3 and TRBJ1-3; 8 nucleotides line up with TRBD1. This CDR3 region has 16 residues. CDR1 is LGHNA, CDR2 YSLEER, per germline. Unmatched junction bases numbered 12, after V lost 3 bases and J lost 8 bases. This CDR3 is CASSQRGQGAGDTIYF. The CDR3 DNA reads TGCGCCAGCAGCCAGCGAGGGCAGGGGGCTGGGGACACCATATATTTT.

V usage is TRBV5-5 and J usage is TRBJ2-7; weak D call: TRBD1 (6 bases). CDR3 length: 14 residues. Trimming stripped 6 bases from V and 11 bases from J, with 24 bases between. Germline CDR1 SGHKS, CDR2 YYEKEE (reference sequence). CDR3 loop: CASNRAGTPIGEYF. The CDR3 coding sequence is TGTGCCAGCAATCGGGCAGGGACACCCATTGGGGAGTACTTC.

The V call is TRBV5-1, the J call TRBJ1-1; perhaps TRBD1 as D (5 bases). The V end lost 4 bases, the J end lost 7 bases, and 20 bases lay between the germline ends. Germline V gene lookup returns CDR1 SGHRS and CDR2 YFSETQ. The CDR3 is made up of 15 amino acids. The CDR3 sequence is CASSPRRPGMVEAFF. The CDR3 nucleotides read TGCGCCAGCAGCCCGCGACGGCCAGGGATGGTTGAAGCTTTCTTT. The full variable domain, with the rest looked up from reference TRBV5-1 and TRBJ1-1, is KAGVTQTPRYLIKTRGQQVTLSCSPISGHRSVSWYQQTPGQGLQFLFEYFSETQRNKGNFPGRFSGRQFSNSRSEMNVSTLELGDSALYLCASSPRRPGMVEAFFGQGTRLTVV.

The chain employs TRBV11-2 and TRBJ2-7; a weak D match, TRBD1 (6 bases). V lost 5 bases, J lost 4 bases, and 15 bases lay in between. Germline V gene lookup returns CDR1 SGHAT and CDR2 FQNNGV. This CDR3 is built from 14 residues. The CDR3 DNA reads TGTGCCAGCAGCAGTACAGGGACAATATACGAGCAGTACTTC. Protein: CASSSTGTIYEQYF.

The chain employs TRBV28 and TRBJ2-3; tentative D call: TRBD1 (6 bases). Germline V lookup: CDR1 MDHEN, CDR2 SYDVKM. CDR3 length: 15 amino acids. V lost 10 bases and J lost 0, with 17 bases in between. The chain's CDR3 is CAIGKNRESTDTQYF. CDR3 nucleotide sequence: TGTGCCATCGGGAAGAACAGGGAGAGCACAGATACGCAGTATTTT.

This clone has a count of ten or more. The chain is built from TRBV4-3 and TRBJ2-3, with TRBD1 matching over 7 bases. With V trimmed by 4 bases and J by 3 bases, 13 bases remained unmatched. Germline CDR1 and CDR2: LGHNA and YSLEER. The CDR3 length is 17 residues. DNA for the CDR3: TGCGCCAGCAGCCTTTCCCCGACAGGGATGGGGACAGATACGCAGTATTTT. Translated: CASSLSPTGMGTDTQYF.